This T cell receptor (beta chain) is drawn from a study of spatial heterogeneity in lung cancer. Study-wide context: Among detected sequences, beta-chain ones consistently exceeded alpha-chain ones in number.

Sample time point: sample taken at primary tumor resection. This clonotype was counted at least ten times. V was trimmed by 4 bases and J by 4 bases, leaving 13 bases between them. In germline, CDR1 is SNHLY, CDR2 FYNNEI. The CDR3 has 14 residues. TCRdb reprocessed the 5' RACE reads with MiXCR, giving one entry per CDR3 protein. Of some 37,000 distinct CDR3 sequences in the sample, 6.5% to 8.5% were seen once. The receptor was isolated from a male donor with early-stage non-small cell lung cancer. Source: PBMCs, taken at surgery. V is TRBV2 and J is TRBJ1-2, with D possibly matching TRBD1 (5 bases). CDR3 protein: CASSVSSGAYGYTF. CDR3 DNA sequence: TGTGCCAGCAGTGTGTCAAGTGGGGCCTATGGCTACACCTTC.